This TCR beta chain was retrieved from a study of identical twins. Study conclusions and caveats: Carriage of fewer insertions was seen in abundant cord blood beta clonotypes, whereas memory repertoires showed none. A cross-sectional statistical analysis, not follow-up of the same donors, supported the conclusions. Excess twin sharing in beta out-of-frame sequences was weaker. Compared with models, monozygotic twins showed more out-of-frame TCR alpha sharing.

Trimming removed 3 bases from V and 0 bases from J, with 9 bases in between. The germline gives CDR1 SQVTM, CDR2 ANQGSEA. This CDR3 spans 15 amino acids. A single record per CDR3 protein comes from TCRdb applying MiXCR to the 5' RACE reads. The table includes roughly 690,000 distinct CDR3 sequences, around 6.1% detected once. Note on this clonotype: Its target is not known.

The TCR comes from a man between 18 and 35 years old in good health. The sample consisted of naive T cells sorted from blood. The chain employs TRBV29-1 and TRBJ2-6; D ambiguous. CDR3 DNA: TGCAGCGTTGAGGGCAGAACCTCTGGGGCCAACGTCCTGACTTTC. It codes for CSVEGRTSGANVLTF. Complete variable domain (other parts from reference TRBV29-1 and TRBJ2-6): SAVISQKPSRDICQRGTSLTIQCQVDSQVTMMFWYRQQPGQSLTLIATANQGSEATYESGFVIDKFPISRPNLTFSTLTVSNMSPEDSSIYLCSVEGRTSGANVLTFGAGSRLTVL.